This is a list of T cell receptor beta chains from one sample in a study of shared clonotypes between healthy human individuals. TCRdb's table, derived via immunoSEQ multiplex PCR, lists solely in-frame clones and lacks some. The sample includes roughly 2,500,000 clones, 90% to 95% seen only once; the top ten take 0.36%. The sequenced sample was naive CD4+ T cells from PBMCs. The receptors stem from a man aged 18 to 30 in good health. Some clones in this sample may be carry-over from other donors' samples. Each CDR3 is given with its conserved first and last residue. A D gene is named only where the DNA matches it firmly. Expanded clones are given a class, and other clones once, few, many or no size at all.

TRBV5-6	TRBD1	-	TRBJ1-1	CASNLPQGAKTEAFF	TGTGCCAGCAACCTCCCACAGGGGGCGAAGACTGAAGCTTTCTTT
TRBV7-8	-	once	TRBJ2-2	CASSLDRNTGELFF	TGTGCCAGCAGCTTAGATAGAAACACCGGGGAGCTGTTTTTT
TRBV10-3	-	-	TRBJ1-3	CATRYGRGRNSGNTIYF	TGTGCCACTCGTTACGGGCGTGGCAGAAACTCTGGAAACACCATATATTTT
TRBV30	-	-	TRBJ2-1	CACQGSYNEQFF	TGTGCCTGTCAGGGTTCCTACAATGAGCAGTTCTTC
TRBV4-1	-	-	TRBJ1-3	CASSHLLSTIYF	TGCGCCAGCAGCCACCTCCTTTCCACCATATATTTT
TRBV7-2	TRBD2	-	TRBJ2-2	CASTRAGGFATNTGELFF	TGTGCCAGCACCAGAGCGGGAGGGTTCGCAACGAACACCGGGGAGCTGTTTTTT
TRBV9	-	-	TRBJ2-3	CAPHPGGGTDTQYF	TGTGCCCCCCATCCTGGCGGGGGCACAGATACGCAGTATTTT
TRBV7-9	TRBD1	-	TRBJ2-1	CASSLRQGYNEQFF	TGTGCCAGCAGCTTACGACAGGGTTACAATGAGCAGTTCTTC
TRBV28	TRBD2	-	TRBJ2-7	CASSQQRGRASGSYEQYF	TGTGCCAGCAGCCAACAGCGCGGGAGGGCCTCGGGCTCCTACGAGCAGTACTTC
TRBV29-1	-	-	TRBJ1-1	CSVAPRQLVTEAFF	TGCAGCGTAGCTCCGAGACAGTTGGTCACTGAAGCTTTCTTT
TRBV7-9	-	-	TRBJ2-5	CASSGGGRETQYF	TGTGCCAGCAGCGGAGGGGGCAGGGAGACCCAGTACTTC
TRBV4-1	TRBD2	-	TRBJ2-1	CASSQGTSGRYNEQFF	TGCGCCAGCAGCCAGGGGACTAGCGGGAGGTACAATGAGCAGTTCTTC
TRBV5-1	-	once	TRBJ2-3	CASSLMRASTDTQYF	TGCGCCAGCAGCTTGATGAGGGCTAGCACAGATACGCAGTATTTT
TRBV27	TRBD2	-	TRBJ2-3	CASSLFRGGYTDTQYF	TGTGCCAGCAGTTTATTCCGGGGGGGCTACACAGATACGCAGTATTTT
TRBV7-9	-	-	TRBJ2-7	CASRPDSVTYEQYF	TGTGCCAGCAGGCCGGACAGCGTAACCTACGAGCAGTACTTC
TRBV14	-	-	TRBJ1-1	CASSQVPGVNTEAFF	TGTGCCAGCAGCCAAGTTCCAGGGGTGAACACTGAAGCTTTCTTT
TRBV5-1	-	once	TRBJ2-5	CASSLGSGRETQYF	TGCGCCAGCAGCTTGGGTTCAGGGCGAGAGACCCAGTACTTC
TRBV9	TRBD2	-	TRBJ2-1	CASSLHGAGGTPQFF	TGTGCCAGCAGCCTTCACGGGGCGGGAGGGACCCCCCAGTTCTTC
TRBV28	-	once	TRBJ1-2	CASSPEVGTLPYGYTF	TGTGCCAGCAGCCCCGAGGTCGGGACCCTCCCCTATGGCTACACCTTC
TRBV9	-	once	TRBJ2-2	CASSVAGIDLSGELFF	TGTGCCAGCAGCGTAGCGGGTATTGATTTGAGCGGGGAGCTGTTTTTT
TRBV2	TRBD1	-	TRBJ1-1	CATKRQGGTEAFF	TGTGCCACTAAGCGCCAGGGGGGGACTGAAGCTTTCTTT
TRBV4-1	-	-	TRBJ2-3	CASSQVGDPDTQYF	TGCGCCAGCAGCCAAGTCGGGGATCCGGATACGCAGTATTTT